Below, 23 T cell receptor beta chains from the same sample are listed, as sequenced in a study of T cell responses to AZD1222 COVID-19 vaccine. Libraries were prepared by immunoSEQ multiplex PCR; TCRdb keeps only in-frame clonotypes and omits some of them. The sample carries 150,000 to 200,000 clones, roughly 90% recorded once. The sample was peripheral blood, taken on day 0 of AZD1222 vaccination. The receptor set was obtained from an adult in good health.

The genes are TRBV11-2 and TRBJ1-5; D unclear. Between the trimmed V and J ends, which lost 0 bases and 6 bases, there was a span of 12 bases. Per germline, CDR1 SGHAT and CDR2 FQNNGV. The CDR3 is 15 residues long. CDR3 region: CASSLDHGFGQPQHF. Written as DNA, the CDR3 is TGTGCCAGCAGCTTAGATCACGGGTTTGGTCAGCCCCAGCATTTT.

The rearrangement joins TRBV7-2 to TRBJ2-5; TRBD2 aligns across 16 bases. Germline CDR1 and CDR2: SGHTA and FQGNSA. The CDR3 extends over 17 amino acids. The V gene end was trimmed by 5 bases and the J gene end by 5 bases; junction bases not matched to a gene: 8. The CDR3 sequence is CASSEGTSGGVGETQYF. Here the CDR3 DNA reads TGTGCCAGCAGCGAGGGGACTAGCGGGGGGGTAGGCGAGACCCAGTACTTC.

The chain links TRBV7-2 to TRBJ2-7, with 12 bases fitting TRBD1. The V gene's germline CDR1 is SGHTA and CDR2 FQGNSA. The CDR3 is made up of 15 amino acids. The V gene end was trimmed by 7 bases and the J gene end by 7 bases; junction bases not matched to a gene: 11. The CDR3 coding sequence is TGTGCCAGCACCCAACACGGGACAGGGGGCGGGGAGCAGTACTTC. Translated: CASTQHGTGGGEQYF.

The rearrangement joins TRBV15 to TRBJ1-1; unclear D gene. Germline V gene data show CDR1 as LNHNV and CDR2 as YYDKDF (reference sequence). The CDR3 runs to 15 residues. The V end lost 0 bases, the J end lost 1 base, and 9 bases lay between the germline ends. The CDR3 DNA reads TGTGCCACCAGCAGAGACCTGTCTAAGAACACTGAAGCTTTCTTT. Translated: CATSRDLSKNTEAFF. Filled out from reference TRBV15 and TRBJ1-1, the complete variable domain reads DAMVIQNPRYQVTQFGKPVTLSCSQTLNHNVMYWYQQKSSQAPKLLFHYYDKDFNNEADTPDNFQSRRPNTSFCFLDIRSPGLGDTAMYLCATSRDLSKNTEAFFGQGTRLTVV.

J is TRBJ2-7 and V is TRBV6-2 or TRBV6-3; the match to TRBD2 covers 7 bases. Germline V lookup: CDR1 MNHEY, CDR2 SVGEGT. The CDR3 has 16 amino acids. The V and J ends lost 2 bases and 2 bases, in that order; junction bases with no gene match: 9. The CDR3, as DNA: TGTGCCAGCAGTTACGAAGCGGGGCGGACTCCCTACGAGCAGTACTTC. Its protein product is CASSYEAGRTPYEQYF.

This clone was detected a few times. This chain links TRBV7-9 with TRBJ1-3; D gene unclear. V dropped 4 bases and J dropped 0 bases, with 22 bases sitting between them. The CDR3 consists of 19 residues. Germline CDR1 is SEHNR and CDR2 is FQNEAQ (reference sequence). CDR3 DNA sequence: TGTGCCAGCAGCTCCCGATTGGGCTACACCTCGGGCTCTGGAAACACCATATATTTT. Amino acids: CASSSRLGYTSGSGNTIYF.

The rearrangement links TRBV4-1 to TRBJ1-4; possibly TRBD1 for D (5 bases). CDR1 and CDR2 (germline): MGHRA, YSYEKL. The V end lost 4 bases, the J end lost 0 bases, and 12 bases lay between the germline ends. The CDR3 consists of 16 residues. The CDR3 here is CASSLLGVATNEKLFF. The CDR3 DNA reads as TGCGCCAGCAGCCTCCTGGGGGTTGCAACTAATGAAAAACTGTTTTTT.

The CDR3 DNA sequence: TGTGCCAGCAGCTTAGCCGGCAGGGGATTCGAGACCCAGTACTTC. Its translation: CASSLAGRGFETQYF. This rearrangement joins TRBV7-9 to TRBJ2-5; maybe TRBD1 (6 bases). The CDR3 sequence is 15 residues long. V was clipped by 0 bases and J by 5 bases, with 13 bases between them. CDR1 and CDR2 (germline): SEHNR, FQNEAQ (reference sequence).

CDR3 protein: CASSSGGGARTGELFF. The CDR3 nucleotides read TGTGCCAGCAGTTCAGGAGGGGGGGCCCGTACCGGGGAGCTGTTTTTT. The chain couples TRBV7-9 to TRBJ2-2; D is perhaps TRBD2 (7 bases). The CDR3 sequence is 16 residues long. The germline V gene encodes CDR1 SEHNR and CDR2 FQNEAQ (reference sequence). The ends were cut back, 6 bases at V and 5 bases at J, with 19 bases in the middle.

The rearrangement links TRBV4-2 to TRBJ2-2; D gene uncertain. Germline V lookup: CDR1 LGHNA, CDR2 YNFKEQ. CDR3 size: 14 residues. The V gene lost 0 bases and the J gene lost 5 bases, with 7 bases spanning the gap. CDR3: CASSQEGLTGELFF. CDR3 nucleotides: TGTGCCAGCAGCCAAGAGGGCCTAACCGGGGAGCTGTTTTTT.

The chain couples TRBV4-2 to TRBJ1-1; no definite D call. Germline V gene data show CDR1 as LGHNA and CDR2 as YNFKEQ. Trimming left V 5 bases short and J 1 base short, with 14 bases between. The CDR3 runs 15 residues. The CDR3 loop is CASSTRYTKNTEAFF. The CDR3 DNA reads TGTGCCAGCAGCACCCGGTACACAAAGAACACTGAAGCTTTCTTT.

This clone occurred once. The chain couples TRBV6-2 or TRBV6-3 to TRBJ1-1; TRBD1 might be the D (6 bases). V gave up 5 bases and J gave up 8 bases, with 9 bases separating them. This CDR3 spans 11 amino acids. The germline V gene encodes CDR1 MNHEY and CDR2 SVGEGT. Written as DNA, the CDR3 is TGTGCCAGCAGTCACGGGACAGAAGCTTTCTTT. This translates into CASSHGTEAFF.

V usage is TRBV24-1 and J usage is TRBJ2-1, with 12 bases that match TRBD2. Looked up from germline, CDR1 is KGHDR and CDR2 is SFDVKD. V was clipped by 3 bases and J by 0 bases; unmatched bases: 2. The CDR3 covers 17 residues. This CDR3 reads CATSDVTSGSSYNEQFF. The CDR3 nucleotides are TGTGCCACCAGTGATGTGACTAGCGGGAGCTCCTACAATGAGCAGTTCTTC.

CDR3 sequence reads: CASRGAGAQPQHF. Here the CDR3 DNA reads TGTGCCAGCAGGGGAGCGGGGGCCCAGCCCCAGCATTTT. V is TRBV12-3 or TRBV12-4 and J is TRBJ1-5; possible D gene TRBD1, 6 bases. The CDR3 has 13 residues. With 6 bases removed from V and 7 bases from J, the gap between germline ends came to 13 bases.

The chain recombines TRBV3-1 (or the pseudogene TRBV3-2) with TRBJ2-3; TRBD2 is a possible D gene (5 bases). Germline V gene data show CDR1 as LGHDT and CDR2 as YNNKEL (reference sequence). V was cut by 0 bases and J by 9 bases, with 22 bases left in between. CDR3 length equals 17 residues. The CDR3: CASSQDRGLPGERTQYF. CDR3 sequence (DNA): TGTGCCAGCAGCCAAGATCGAGGACTCCCTGGAGAGCGGACGCAGTATTTT.

The rearrangement joins TRBV29-1 to TRBJ2-7; D is ambiguous. Per germline, CDR1 SQVTM and CDR2 ANQGSEA. CDR3 length: 10 amino acids. In nucleotides, the CDR3 is TGCAGTGTGACTGACCACGAGCAGTACTTC. This translates into CSVTDHEQYF.

This rearrangement joins TRBV6-1 to TRBJ2-3; TRBD2 matches 14 bases. CDR3 length equals 16 residues. CDR1 MNHNS and CDR2 SASEGT come from the germline V gene. V was clipped by 4 bases and J by 5 bases; unmatched bases: 5. The CDR3 is CASSAGLAGGQDTQYF. DNA for the CDR3: TGTGCCAGCAGTGCTGGACTAGCGGGGGGCCAAGATACGCAGTATTTT.

This rearrangement joins TRBV7-9 to TRBJ1-4; 7 bases are shared with TRBD1. The CDR3 consists of 15 residues. J lost 5 bases, V lost 6 bases, and 9 bases had no gene match. The V gene's germline CDR1 is SEHNR and CDR2 FQNEAQ (reference sequence). CDR3 region: CASSHNTGDNEKLFF. CDR3 sequence (DNA): TGTGCCAGCAGTCACAACACAGGGGACAATGAAAAACTGTTTTTT.

This clone was detected only once. V and J are TRBV30 and TRBJ1-2; D gene uncertain. The ends were cut back, 3 bases at V and 8 bases at J, with 13 bases in the middle. Germline V gene lookup returns CDR1 GTSNPN and CDR2 SVGIG (reference sequence). The CDR3 is 12 residues long. DNA for the CDR3: TGTGCCTGGAGAATGACCTCGCGGGGCTACACCTTC. It yields the protein CAWRMTSRGYTF.

This chain joins TRBV6-4 and TRBJ2-1, with a weak D call TRBD1 (6 bases). V lost 2 bases and J lost 5, with 7 bases in between. The germline V gene has CDR1 MRHNA and CDR2 SNTAGT. The CDR3 covers 13 residues. CDR3 nucleotides: TGTGCCAGCAGTGACCGGGACAACAATGAGCAGTTCTTC. Protein: CASSDRDNNEQFF.

The chain recombines TRBV5-6 with TRBJ1-1, with D hard to call. Germline loops: CDR1 SGHDT, CDR2 YYEEEE. This CDR3 region has 14 residues. Trimming left V 4 bases short and J 4 bases short, with 14 bases between. Written as DNA, the CDR3 is TGTGCCAGCAGCCGGGGAGGTAGTGGCACTGAAGCTTTCTTT. Translated, it gives CASSRGGSGTEAFF.

The chain employs TRBV7-2 and TRBJ2-3, with D maybe TRBD2 (6 bases). Trimming shortened V by 1 base and J by 3 bases, and 11 bases separated the two germline ends. The CDR3 length is 15 residues. The germline CDR1 and CDR2 sequences are SGHTA and FQGNSA. The DNA for the CDR3 is TGTGCCAGCAGCTTAGGGAGGGGTGCGACAGATACGCAGTATTTT. It encodes CASSLGRGATDTQYF.

The chain employs TRBV28 and TRBJ2-1, with 7 nucleotides matching TRBD2. The CDR3 has 15 residues. Germline V gives CDR1 MDHEN, CDR2 SYDVKM. J lost 6 bases, V lost 2 bases, and 7 bases had no gene match. The CDR3 reads CASSLTLALGNEQFF. For the CDR3, the DNA is TGTGCCAGCAGTTTAACACTAGCGTTGGGCAATGAGCAGTTCTTC.